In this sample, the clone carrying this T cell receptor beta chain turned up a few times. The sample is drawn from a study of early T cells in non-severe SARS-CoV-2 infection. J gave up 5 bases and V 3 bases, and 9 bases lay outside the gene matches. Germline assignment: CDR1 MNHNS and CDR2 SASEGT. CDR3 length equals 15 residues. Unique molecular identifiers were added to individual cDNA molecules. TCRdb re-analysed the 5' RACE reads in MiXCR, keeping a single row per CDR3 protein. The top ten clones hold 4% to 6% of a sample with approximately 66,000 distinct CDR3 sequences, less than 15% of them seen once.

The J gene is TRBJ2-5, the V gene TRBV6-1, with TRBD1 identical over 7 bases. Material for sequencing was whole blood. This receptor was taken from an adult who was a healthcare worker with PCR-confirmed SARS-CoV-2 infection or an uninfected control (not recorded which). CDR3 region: CASSDGTVRSETQYF. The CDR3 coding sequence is TGTGCCAGCAGTGATGGGACAGTGCGATCGGAGACCCAGTACTTC.